This passage covers 20 T cell receptor beta chains from one sample sequenced in a study of CD8 T cells in ankylosing spondylitis. Via MiXCR, TCRdb re-called the 5' RACE reads, giving one row per CDR3 protein. Of fewer than 250,000 distinct CDR3 sequences listed, roughly a tenth are singletons. The sequenced sample consisted of blood, either unsorted or a sorted T cell fraction (not recorded which). The receptor set was obtained from a male donor with ankylosing spondylitis or in good health (not recorded which).

Ten or more counts support this clonotype. The V call is TRBV24-1, the J call TRBJ2-3; TRBD2 aligns across 9 bases. V lost 0 bases and J lost 4; bases outside the gene matches: 7. CDR1 KGHDR and CDR2 SFDVKD come from the germline V gene. The CDR3 has 17 residues. CDR3 DNA sequence: TGTGCCACCAGTGATTTGGGCCTTGCGGGGGGGCCAGATACGCAGTATTTT. Translation gives CATSDLGLAGGPDTQYF.

This clonotype was detected only a few times. The V gene is TRBV5-1, the J gene TRBJ2-6; 9 positions match TRBD1. This CDR3 region has 14 residues. Germline-derived CDR1 and CDR2 are SGHRS and YFSETQ. The trim removed 5 bases at V and 9 bases at J, leaving 6 bases unmatched. DNA of the CDR3: TGCGCCAGCAGTTACTCGGGACAGGGCAACGTCCTGACTTTC. Its protein is CASSYSGQGNVLTF.

This clonotype occurred a few times. The V and J genes are TRBV20-1 and TRBJ2-7; D is uncertain. The CDR3 contains 12 residues. V was shortened by 6 bases and J by 2 bases, with 11 bases between the two germline ends. Germline V gene sequence: CDR1 DFQATT, CDR2 SNEGSKA (reference sequence). CDR3 in DNA: TGCAGTGCCCCCCATGAGGCCTACGAGCAGTACTTC. Protein sequence: CSAPHEAYEQYF.

This clonotype was recorded at least ten times. The chain has TRBV3-1 and TRBJ2-3; 11 bases fit TRBD2. V lost 2 bases and J lost 4; bases outside the gene matches: 5. The germline V gene has CDR1 LGHDT and CDR2 YNNKEL (reference sequence). This CDR3 is 16 amino acids long. For the CDR3, the DNA is TGTGCCAGCAGCCAACGAGGGGGACTAGCGGCAGATACGCAGTATTTT. It is translated as CASSQRGGLAADTQYF.

At least ten counts were recorded for this clonotype. The gene calls are TRBV12-3 or TRBV12-4 and TRBJ2-2; tentative D call: TRBD2 (6 bases). Trimming pared 6 bases from V and 6 bases from J, leaving 17 bases between. The CDR3 runs to 15 residues. CDR3 bases: TGTGCCAGCAGCCTTGTCGGGGGAGCACCCGGGGAGCTGTTTTTT. Encoded protein: CASSLVGGAPGELFF.

This clonotype was detected ten times or more. The rearrangement links TRBV15 to TRBJ2-2; 7 bases fit TRBD1. This CDR3 is 17 amino acids long. Germline CDR1 is LNHNV and CDR2 is YYDKDF (reference sequence). V lost 0 bases and J lost 0; bases outside the gene matches: 4. CDR3 protein: CATSREAQGANTGELFF. In DNA, the CDR3 is TGTGCCACCAGCAGAGAGGCGCAGGGGGCGAACACCGGGGAGCTGTTTTTT.

This clonotype was observed many times. The chain combines TRBV5-1 with TRBJ2-3; D might be TRBD1 or TRBD2, each matching 5 bases. V was clipped by 0 bases and J by 4 bases, with 12 bases between them. The germline gives CDR1 SGHRS, CDR2 YFSETQ. The CDR3 contains 15 residues. The CDR3 region has the DNA TGCGCCAGCAGCTTGGCCATGGGGGATTCAGATACGCAGTATTTT. Protein: CASSLAMGDSDTQYF.

This rearrangement joins TRBV4-2 to TRBJ1-2; 7 bases are a match to TRBD1. The germline V gene encodes CDR1 LGHNA and CDR2 YNFKEQ. The junction had 10 bases not matched to a gene; V was cut back by 3 bases and J by 0 bases. The CDR3 is 17 residues long. CDR3 sequence: CASSQRQGFSTNYGYTF. CDR3 nucleotide sequence: TGTGCCAGCAGCCAGAGACAGGGTTTCTCAACTAACTATGGCTACACCTTC.

In its sample, this clonotype was seen many times. This chain joins TRBV7-9 and TRBJ2-7; D gene unclear. Trimming pared 1 base from V and 1 base from J, leaving 8 bases between. Per the germline V gene, CDR1 is SEHNR and CDR2 is FQNEAQ (reference sequence). The CDR3 totals 14 residues. CDR3 loop: CASSLDAHSYEQYF. CDR3 nucleotides: TGTGCCAGCAGCTTAGATGCCCATTCCTACGAGCAGTACTTC.

This clonotype was counted between two and nine times. The gene calls are TRBV9 and TRBJ2-5, with a possible D match to TRBD1 (6 bases). Per the germline V gene, CDR1 is SGDLS and CDR2 is YYNGEE. This CDR3 is built from 14 residues. The V end lost 7 bases, the J end lost 1 base, and 14 bases lay between the germline ends. The CDR3 protein is CASGMGAPQETQYF. The CDR3 nucleotides read TGTGCCAGCGGAATGGGGGCGCCCCAAGAGACCCAGTACTTC.

This clonotype was seen repeatedly, ten times or more. The chain uses TRBV7-3 and TRBJ2-3; 7 bases match TRBD1. Germline V gene lookup returns CDR1 SGHTA and CDR2 FQGTGA. The CDR3 loop spans 14 amino acids. V shed 2 bases and J 4 bases; nucleotides not matched to a gene: 3. The DNA of the CDR3 is TGTGCCAGCAGCTTAGGGACAGCCGCAGATACGCAGTATTTT. Its protein is CASSLGTAADTQYF.

This clonotype came up a few times. J is TRBJ1-1 and V is TRBV6-1; D call uncertain. CDR3 length equals 13 residues. Germline CDR1 is MNHNS and CDR2 is SASEGT. V lost 8 bases and J 4 bases, leaving 14 bases between the germline ends. The CDR3 DNA follows: TGTGCCAGCGGGAGAGCAGGTTCCACTGAAGCTTTCTTT. Translated: CASGRAGSTEAFF.

This clonotype was counted ten times or more. The J gene is TRBJ1-5, the V gene TRBV5-6; possible D gene TRBD1, 5 bases. CDR3 size: 16 residues. V dropped 0 bases and J dropped 1 base, with 11 bases sitting between them. Germline V gives CDR1 SGHDT, CDR2 YYEEEE. The CDR3 reads CASSLGSGSSNQPQHF. CDR3 bases: TGTGCCAGCAGCTTGGGGTCAGGGTCAAGCAATCAGCCCCAGCATTTT.

This clonotype was observed at least ten times. V usage is TRBV12-3 or TRBV12-4 and J usage is TRBJ2-2; a possible D gene is TRBD1 (5 bases). Between the trimmed V and J ends, which lost 6 bases and 0 bases, there was a span of 11 bases. The CDR3 is 15 amino acids. The CDR3, as DNA: TGTGCCAGCAGATCCAGGGTTTCGAACACCGGGGAGCTGTTTTTT. Residues: CASRSRVSNTGELFF.

This clonotype was seen only a few times. This chain connects TRBV28 to TRBJ1-5, with 11 bases matching TRBD1. This CDR3 has 16 residues. From germline, CDR1 is MDHEN and CDR2 SYDVKM. The V and J ends lost 4 bases and 5 bases, in that order; junction bases with no gene match: 7. CDR3 amino acids: CASSSGDRGIHQPQHF. The CDR3 DNA sequence: TGTGCCAGCAGTTCCGGGGACAGGGGGATCCATCAGCCCCAGCATTTT. Full variable domain (outside the CDR3, taken from reference TRBV28 and TRBJ1-5): DVKVTQSSRYLVKRTGEKVFLECVQDMDHENMFWYRQDPGLGLRLIYFSYDVKMKEKGDIPEGYSVSREKKERFSLILESASTNQTSMYLCASSSGDRGIHQPQHFGDGTRLSIL.

This clonotype was seen at least ten times. CDR3 sequence: CASTRTFNQPQHF. The DNA of the CDR3 is TGTGCCAGCACCCGGACGTTCAATCAGCCCCAGCATTTT. The genes are TRBV12-3 or TRBV12-4 and TRBJ1-5; no clear D. The germline V and J ends were trimmed by 7 bases and 3 bases, with 10 bases remaining between them. This CDR3 has 13 residues.

This clonotype has a handful of counts. V usage is TRBV28 and J usage is TRBJ2-1, with D unclear. Trimming took 4 bases from V and 0 from J, leaving 16 bases between them. CDR3 length equals 17 residues. Germline V gene data show CDR1 as MDHEN and CDR2 as SYDVKM. The DNA for the CDR3 is TGTGCCAGCAGTTCTGCCCGCTGGCAGAGCTCCTACAATGAGCAGTTCTTC. Amino acid sequence: CASSSARWQSSYNEQFF. Full variable domain (missing parts from reference TRBV28 and TRBJ2-1): DVKVTQSSRYLVKRTGEKVFLECVQDMDHENMFWYRQDPGLGLRLIYFSYDVKMKEKGDIPEGYSVSREKKERFSLILESASTNQTSMYLCASSSARWQSSYNEQFFGPGTRLTVL.

This clonotype has a count of ten or more. This chain joins TRBV5-1 and TRBJ1-6; 9 bases match TRBD1. J was trimmed by 7 bases and V by 0 bases; bases with no gene match: 8. CDR1 and CDR2 from the germline V gene are SGHRS and YFSETQ. The CDR3 extends over 17 amino acids. This chain's CDR3 is CASSLEGQGTGNSPLHF. CDR3 DNA sequence: TGCGCCAGCAGCTTGGAGGGACAGGGTACCGGGAATTCACCCCTCCACTTT.

This clonotype was detected many times. The V call is TRBV7-2, the J call TRBJ1-1; D gene uncertain. Trimming took off 1 base at V and 11 bases at J, with 11 bases between the two ends. The CDR3 extends over 12 amino acids. Germline CDR1 SGHTA, CDR2 FQGNSA. CDR3 sequence reads: CASSLVRVGAFF. CDR3 coding DNA: TGTGCCAGCAGCTTAGTTCGGGTTGGGGCTTTCTTT.

This clonotype was detected ten times or more. V and J are TRBV9 and TRBJ2-2; 8 positions agree with TRBD2. V lost 4 bases and J lost 4; bases outside the gene matches: 9. Germline V gene lookup returns CDR1 SGDLS and CDR2 YYNGEE. The CDR3 loop spans 16 amino acids. The CDR3: CASSPYGGAGTGELFF. CDR3 in DNA: TGTGCCAGCAGCCCTTACGGGGGGGCTGGCACCGGGGAGCTGTTTTTT. Drawing the rest from reference TRBV9 and TRBJ2-2, the complete variable domain is DSGVTQTPKHLITATGQRVTLRCSPRSGDLSVYWYQQSLDQGLQFLIQYYNGEERAKGNILERFSAQQFPDLHSELNLSSLELGDSALYFCASSPYGGAGTGELFFGEGSRLTVL.